The present T cell receptor (beta chain) was sequenced within a study of blood T cell repertoires in COVID-19. Clinical history as reported by participants underpinned cohort assignment. Profiled with immunoSEQ multiplex PCR; TCRdb holds only in-frame clones, not every one. The sample has more than 250,000 clones; 70% to 90% are singletons. The length of the CDR3 is 16 residues. Trimming pared 7 bases from V and 3 bases from J, leaving 18 bases between. The germline CDR1 and CDR2 sequences are SNHLY and FYNNEI. Sequencing was done on a sample of PBMCs or T cells enriched from blood (not recorded which). The clonotype was recovered from a woman between 18 and 30 years old who had recovered from COVID-19. The chain combines TRBV2 with TRBJ1-4; perhaps TRBD1 as D (5 bases). The CDR3 DNA follows: TGTGCCAGCACTGGGGGGAAGGGTTGGGCTAATGAAAAACTGTTTTTT. This sequence encodes CASTGGKGWANEKLFF. The full variable domain, with the rest looked up from reference TRBV2 and TRBJ1-4, is EPEVTQTPSHQVTQMGQEVILRCVPISNHLYFYWYRQILGQKVEFLVSFYNNEISEKSEIFDDQFSVERPDGSNFTLKIRSTKLEDSAMYFCASTGGKGWANEKLFFGSGTQLSVL.